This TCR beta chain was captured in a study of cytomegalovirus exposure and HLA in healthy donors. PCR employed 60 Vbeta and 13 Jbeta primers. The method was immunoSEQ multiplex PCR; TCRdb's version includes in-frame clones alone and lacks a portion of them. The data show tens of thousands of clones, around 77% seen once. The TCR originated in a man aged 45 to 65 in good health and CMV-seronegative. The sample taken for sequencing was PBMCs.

Here the CDR3 reads CASDRVAGNEQFF. The CDR3 nucleotides read TGTGCCAGCGACAGGGTCGCCGGCAATGAGCAGTTCTTC. The genes are TRBV7-9 and TRBJ2-1; TRBD1 agrees at 7 bases. Germline lookup yields CDR1 SEHNR and CDR2 FQNEAQ (reference sequence). The CDR3 is 13 amino acids. The trim removed 8 bases at V and 6 bases at J, leaving 7 bases unmatched.